The 20 T cell receptor beta chains reported below all come from one sample, sequenced in a study of a mutant IDH1 vaccine in newly diagnosed glioma. These receptors' antigens are unknown. The protocol was immunoSEQ multiplex PCR, while the TCRdb copy is restricted to in-frame clones and leaves out a portion. The data contain 40,000 or so clones, 84% of them singletons. Indicated time point: week 11, during vaccination. Topical imiquimod was applied with each vaccine dose, which held 300 ug of mutant IDH1 20-mer peptide. This sample comprised PBMCs, obtained from a glioma patient whose treatment included an IDH1 peptide vaccine. These receptors all come from a man aged 40-49 years with glioma.

The count of this clone is one. The J gene is TRBJ1-2, the V gene TRBV6-5, with D perhaps matching TRBD1 (5 bases). In germline, CDR1 is MNHEY, CDR2 SVGAGI. Trimming removed 8 bases at V and 3 bases at J, with 13 bases between. The CDR3 totals 13 residues. The CDR3 spells CASVGRADYGYTF. The DNA of the CDR3 is TGTGCCAGCGTCGGCAGGGCGGACTATGGCTACACCTTC.

The chain combines TRBV13 with TRBJ2-7; no clear D. This CDR3 has 15 residues. CDR1 and CDR2 from the germline V gene are PRHDT and FYEKMQ (reference sequence). Between the trimmed V and J ends, which lost 2 bases and 7 bases, there was a span of 18 bases. CDR3 DNA: TGTGCCAGCAGCTTATTTAATCTCCGGGCTCGGGAGCAGTACTTC. Amino acid sequence: CASSLFNLRAREQYF.

The chain uses TRBV5-1 and TRBJ2-3, with D possibly being TRBD2 (5 bases). Trimming took 9 bases from V and 5 from J, leaving 10 bases between them. Germline V gene lookup returns CDR1 SGHRS and CDR2 YFSETQ. The CDR3 is made up of 11 amino acids. CDR3 nucleotide sequence: TGCGCCAACCAGCGGAGAGATACGCAGTATTTT. This translates into CANQRRDTQYF. Variable domain in full (rest from reference TRBV5-1 and TRBJ2-3): KAGVTQTPRYLIKTRGQQVTLSCSPISGHRSVSWYQQTPGQGLQFLFEYFSETQRNKGNFPGRFSGRQFSNSRSEMNVSTLELGDSALYLCANQRRDTQYFGPGTRLTVL.

This clone came up a few times. The gene calls are TRBV4-1 and TRBJ2-1; tentatively, D is TRBD2 (6 bases). This CDR3 has 14 residues. Germline V gene lookup returns CDR1 MGHRA and CDR2 YSYEKL. V was shortened by 1 base and J by 10 bases, with 14 bases between the two germline ends. This CDR3 is CASSQGLGRWEQFF. The DNA for the CDR3 is TGCGCCAGCAGCCAAGGACTAGGGAGATGGGAGCAGTTCTTC.

V is TRBV7-2 and J is TRBJ2-7; 16 positions match TRBD2. The V gene's germline CDR1 is SGHTA and CDR2 FQGNSA. The CDR3 has 18 amino acids. With V trimmed by 4 bases and J by 5 bases, 11 bases remained unmatched. The CDR3 region is CASSSPGLAGGPGDEQYF. The CDR3 region has the DNA TGTGCCAGCAGCTCCCCGGGACTAGCGGGAGGGCCGGGTGACGAGCAGTACTTC.

The CDR3 region is CASSLGERYNEQFF. As DNA, the CDR3 is TGCGCCAGCAGCTTGGGCGAGCGCTACAATGAGCAGTTCTTC. This chain joins TRBV5-1 and TRBJ2-1; no definite D call. The CDR3 contains 14 residues. From germline, CDR1 is SGHRS and CDR2 YFSETQ. V was clipped by 0 bases and J by 3 bases, with 7 bases between them.

V gene TRBV7-3 combines with J gene TRBJ2-3, with 8 bases aligning to TRBD2. J gave up 2 bases and V 5 bases, and 6 bases lay outside the gene matches. This CDR3 spans 15 amino acids. Germline V gene lookup returns CDR1 SGHTA and CDR2 FQGTGA. CDR3 sequence reads: CASSPGLAVTDTQYF. The CDR3 DNA reads as TGTGCCAGCAGCCCAGGACTAGCTGTCACAGATACGCAGTATTTT.

This rearrangement joins TRBV27 to TRBJ1-4, with 9 nucleotides matching TRBD1. Germline lookup yields CDR1 MNHEY and CDR2 SMNVEV (reference sequence). CDR3 length: 15 amino acids. With V trimmed by 6 bases and J by 8 bases, 10 bases remained unmatched. CDR3 sequence: CASSGTGTGKEKLFF. CDR3 DNA: TGTGCCAGCAGCGGAACCGGGACAGGGAAAGAAAAACTGTTTTTT.

The chain couples TRBV10-3 to TRBJ2-5, with D tentatively TRBD1 (5 bases). This CDR3 region has 13 residues. From germline, CDR1 is ENHRY and CDR2 SYGVKD. V was trimmed by 3 bases and J by 5 bases, leaving 10 bases between them. In nucleotides, the CDR3 is TGTGCCATCAGTGAAACAGGCTTCGAGACCCAGTACTTC. Residues: CAISETGFETQYF.

The V call is TRBV7-2, the J call TRBJ2-1; 12 bases map to TRBD2. Germline V CDR1 and CDR2: SGHTA, FQGNSA. This CDR3 comprises 17 residues. Germline trimming cut 3 bases from V and 1 base from J; bases unmatched to any gene: 4. In DNA form, the CDR3 reads TGTGCCAGCAGCTTCCTAGCGGGAGGGCCTTCCTACAATGAGCAGTTCTTC. This gives the protein CASSFLAGGPSYNEQFF.

The rearrangement uses TRBV6-4 and TRBJ1-5; D may be TRBD1 (6 bases). Per the germline V gene, CDR1 is MRHNA and CDR2 is SNTAGT. This CDR3 contains 13 residues. The ends were cut back, 8 bases at V and 3 bases at J, with 11 bases in the middle. The CDR3 reads CASLRQDNQPQHF. The CDR3 DNA reads as TGTGCCAGCCTGCGACAGGACAATCAGCCCCAGCATTTT.

The chain carries TRBV27 and TRBJ2-7, with D perhaps matching TRBD1 (5 bases). This CDR3 comprises 11 residues. V lost 10 bases to trimming and J lost 6 bases, with 13 bases between them. Germline lookup yields CDR1 MNHEY and CDR2 SMNVEV (reference sequence). CDR3 residues: CAMGMGREQYF. The CDR3, as DNA: TGTGCCATGGGGATGGGGCGCGAGCAGTACTTC.

This clone is deemed medium-sized. The chain carries TRBV6-1 and TRBJ2-7; D unresolved. From germline, CDR1 is MNHNS and CDR2 SASEGT. The CDR3 runs 15 residues. Trimming cost V 1 base and J 0 bases, with 10 bases left between them. The CDR3 sequence: CASSEGGVPSYEQYF. CDR3 in DNA: TGTGCCAGCAGTGAAGGGGGTGTTCCCTCCTACGAGCAGTACTTC.

The chain links TRBV7-7 to TRBJ1-4; the D is unclear. Germline V lookup: CDR1 SSHAT, CDR2 FNYEAQ (reference sequence). V lost 3 bases and J 6 bases, leaving 8 bases between the germline ends. The CDR3 contains 13 residues. The CDR3 sequence: CASSLTVDEKLFF. The DNA for the CDR3 is TGTGCCAGCAGCTTGACTGTTGATGAAAAACTGTTTTTT.

The chain is built from TRBV2 and TRBJ2-7; TRBD1 matches at 10 bases. This CDR3 region has 12 residues. Unmatched junction bases numbered 4, after V lost 10 bases and J lost 4 bases. From germline, CDR1 is SNHLY and CDR2 FYNNEI. CDR3: CAIRDRGYEQYF. CDR3 sequence (DNA): TGTGCCATCCGGGACAGGGGATACGAGCAGTACTTC.

This clone was seen once. The CDR3, as DNA: TGTGCCAGTAGCATTAACGACAGGGAAGAGACCCAGTACTTC. It specifies CASSINDREETQYF. The chain uses TRBV19 and TRBJ2-5; 7 bases match TRBD1. Germline values: CDR1 LNHDA, CDR2 SQIVND (reference sequence). V lost 6 bases and J lost 3; bases outside the gene matches: 7. This CDR3 has 14 residues.

This clone has more than one count but fewer than ten. The genes are TRBV19 and TRBJ1-5, with D hard to call. The germline V and J ends were trimmed by 7 bases and 0 bases, with 10 bases remaining between them. Germline CDR1 is LNHDA and CDR2 is SQIVND (reference sequence). This CDR3 is built from 14 residues. This CDR3 is CASTKVYSNQPQHF. Written as DNA, the CDR3 is TGTGCCAGTACGAAGGTTTATAGCAATCAGCCCCAGCATTTT.

The chain carries TRBV7-9 and TRBJ2-7; perhaps TRBD2 as D (6 bases). The CDR3 runs to 13 residues. V gave up 8 bases and J gave up 5 bases, with 16 bases separating them. Germline CDR1 reads SEHNR; CDR2 reads FQNEAQ (reference sequence). CDR3 nucleotide sequence: TGTGCCAGCCATTCAGGGAGGCCGAACGAGCAGTACTTC. Amino acids: CASHSGRPNEQYF.

V and J are TRBV27 and TRBJ2-7, with TRBD2 matching 9 bases. The CDR3 length is 14 residues. V was clipped by 6 bases and J by 2 bases; unmatched bases: 5. The germline V gene has CDR1 MNHEY and CDR2 SMNVEV (reference sequence). The CDR3 DNA is TGTGCCAGCAGGTCTAGCGGGATTACCTACGAGCAGTACTTC. This codes for CASRSSGITYEQYF.

The V and J genes are TRBV9 and TRBJ2-2; TRBD2 agrees at 8 bases. The CDR3 has 17 residues. The germline V gene has CDR1 SGDLS and CDR2 YYNGEE. V lost 4 bases to trimming and J lost 2 bases; unmatched junction nucleotides: 10. CDR3 amino acids: CASSLGAGGVNTGELFF. The DNA of the CDR3 is TGTGCCAGCAGCTTAGGCGCGGGGGGCGTCAACACCGGGGAGCTGTTTTTT.